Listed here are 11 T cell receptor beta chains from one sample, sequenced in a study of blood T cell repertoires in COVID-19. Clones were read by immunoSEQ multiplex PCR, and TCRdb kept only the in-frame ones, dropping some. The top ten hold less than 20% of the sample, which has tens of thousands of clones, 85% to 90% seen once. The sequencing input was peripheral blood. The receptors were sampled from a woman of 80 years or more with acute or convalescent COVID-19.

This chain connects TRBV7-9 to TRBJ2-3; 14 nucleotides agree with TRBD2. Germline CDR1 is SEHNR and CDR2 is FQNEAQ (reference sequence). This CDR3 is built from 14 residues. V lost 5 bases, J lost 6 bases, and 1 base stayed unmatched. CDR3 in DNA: TGTGCCAGCAGCCGGACTAGCGGGAGGGATACGCAGTATTTT. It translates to CASSRTSGRDTQYF. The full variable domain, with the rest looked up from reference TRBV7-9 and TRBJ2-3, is DTGVSQNPRHKITKRGQNVTFRCDPISEHNRLYWYRQTLGQGPEFLTYFQNEAQLEKSRLLSDRFSAERPKGSFSTLEIQRTEQGDSAMYLCASSRTSGRDTQYFGPGTRLTVL.

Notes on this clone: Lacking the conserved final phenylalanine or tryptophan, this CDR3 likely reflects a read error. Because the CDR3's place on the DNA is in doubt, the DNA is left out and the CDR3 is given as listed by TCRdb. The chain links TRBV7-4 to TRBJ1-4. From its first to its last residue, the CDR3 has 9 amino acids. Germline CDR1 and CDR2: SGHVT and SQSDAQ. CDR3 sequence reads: CASSRGKKI.

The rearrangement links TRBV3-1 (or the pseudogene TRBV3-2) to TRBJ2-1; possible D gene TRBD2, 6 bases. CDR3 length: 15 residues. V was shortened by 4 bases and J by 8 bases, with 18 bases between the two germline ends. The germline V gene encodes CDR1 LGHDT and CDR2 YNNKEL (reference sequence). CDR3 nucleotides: TGTGCCAGCAGCCCCGAAGTTGGCGGGGTAGATGAGCAGTTCTTC. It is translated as CASSPEVGGVDEQFF.

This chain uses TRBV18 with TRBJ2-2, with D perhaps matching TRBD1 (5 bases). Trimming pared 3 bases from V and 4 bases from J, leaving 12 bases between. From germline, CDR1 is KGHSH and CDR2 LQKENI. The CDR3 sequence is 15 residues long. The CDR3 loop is CASSPSRAVTGELFF. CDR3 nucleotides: TGTGCCAGCTCACCTAGCAGGGCAGTCACCGGGGAGCTGTTTTTT.

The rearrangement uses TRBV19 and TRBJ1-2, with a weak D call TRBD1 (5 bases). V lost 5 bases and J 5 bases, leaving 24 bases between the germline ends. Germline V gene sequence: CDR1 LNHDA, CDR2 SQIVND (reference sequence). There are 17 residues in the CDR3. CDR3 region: CASSPIGARTVSYGYTF. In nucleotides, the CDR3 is TGTGCCAGTAGTCCTATAGGGGCTCGGACGGTATCATATGGCTACACCTTC.

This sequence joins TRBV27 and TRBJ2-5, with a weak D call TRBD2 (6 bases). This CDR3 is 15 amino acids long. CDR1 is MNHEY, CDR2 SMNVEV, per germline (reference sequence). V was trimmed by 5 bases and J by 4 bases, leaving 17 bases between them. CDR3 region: CASSTRDSFPETQYF. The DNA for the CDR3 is TGTGCCAGCAGTACCAGGGACTCCTTCCCAGAGACCCAGTACTTC.

CDR3 in DNA: TGTGCCATCAGCGACTCTTCTGGGGCCAACGTCCTGACTTTC. Its translation: CAISDSSGANVLTF. The V gene is TRBV10-3, the J gene TRBJ2-6; D ambiguous. The CDR3 runs to 14 residues. Trimming shortened V by 6 bases and J by 1 base, and 7 bases separated the two germline ends. CDR1 and CDR2 from the germline V gene are ENHRY and SYGVKD.

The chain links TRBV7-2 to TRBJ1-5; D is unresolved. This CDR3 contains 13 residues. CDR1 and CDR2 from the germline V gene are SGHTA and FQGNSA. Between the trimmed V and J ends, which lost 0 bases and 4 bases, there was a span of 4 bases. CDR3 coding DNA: TGTGCCAGCAGCTTAGCGCGGAATCAGCCCCAGCATTTT. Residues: CASSLARNQPQHF.

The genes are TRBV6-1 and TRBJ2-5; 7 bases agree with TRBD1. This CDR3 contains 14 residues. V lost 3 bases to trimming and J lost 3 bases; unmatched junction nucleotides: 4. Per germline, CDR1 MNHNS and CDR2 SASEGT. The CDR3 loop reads CASSENRGEETQYF. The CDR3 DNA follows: TGTGCCAGCAGTGAGAACAGGGGAGAAGAGACCCAGTACTTC.

Here the CDR3 reads CASSYSDWVGTQYF. DNA of the CDR3: TGTGCCAGCAGTTACTCTGACTGGGTAGGAACGCAGTATTTT. The chain uses TRBV6-5 and TRBJ2-3; D is unresolved. Germline CDR1 reads MNHEY; CDR2 reads SVGAGI. V dropped 0 bases and J dropped 9 bases, with 13 bases sitting between them. The CDR3 is 14 amino acids.

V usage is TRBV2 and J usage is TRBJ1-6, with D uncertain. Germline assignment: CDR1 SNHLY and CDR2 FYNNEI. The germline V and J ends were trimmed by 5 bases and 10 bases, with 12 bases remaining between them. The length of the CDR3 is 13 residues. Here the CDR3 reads CASSMEGESPLHF. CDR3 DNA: TGTGCCAGCAGTATGGAGGGTGAGTCACCCCTCCACTTT.